Reported below is one T cell receptor (beta chain). The target antigen is unknown. PCR employed 60 Vbeta and 13 Jbeta primers. Clones were sequenced by immunoSEQ multiplex PCR, and TCRdb holds only the in-frame ones, with some missing. The data contain 60,000 to 85,000 clones, 74% of them singletons. This sample was taken from a study of cytomegalovirus exposure and HLA in healthy donors. Study findings and constraints: TCR beta chain V- and J-gene trimming was linked, in a later analysis, to a missense variant in DCLRE1C.

What was sequenced was PBMCs. The TCR sequence derives from a human donor in good health.

The CDR3 spells CASSSGVSVQETQYF. The CDR3 coding sequence is TGTGCCAGCAGCTCAGGGGTCTCGGTACAAGAGACCCAGTACTTC. The gene calls are TRBV7-9 and TRBJ2-5; D may be TRBD1 (6 bases). In germline, CDR1 is SEHNR, CDR2 FQNEAQ (reference sequence). The CDR3 contains 15 residues. Trimming took 4 bases from V and 2 from J, leaving 14 bases between them. The variable domain in full, completed from reference TRBV7-9 and TRBJ2-5, reads DTGVSQNPRHKITKRGQNVTFRCDPISEHNRLYWYRQTLGQGPEFLTYFQNEAQLEKSRLLSDRFSAERPKGSFSTLEIQRTEQGDSAMYLCASSSGVSVQETQYFGPGTRLLVL.